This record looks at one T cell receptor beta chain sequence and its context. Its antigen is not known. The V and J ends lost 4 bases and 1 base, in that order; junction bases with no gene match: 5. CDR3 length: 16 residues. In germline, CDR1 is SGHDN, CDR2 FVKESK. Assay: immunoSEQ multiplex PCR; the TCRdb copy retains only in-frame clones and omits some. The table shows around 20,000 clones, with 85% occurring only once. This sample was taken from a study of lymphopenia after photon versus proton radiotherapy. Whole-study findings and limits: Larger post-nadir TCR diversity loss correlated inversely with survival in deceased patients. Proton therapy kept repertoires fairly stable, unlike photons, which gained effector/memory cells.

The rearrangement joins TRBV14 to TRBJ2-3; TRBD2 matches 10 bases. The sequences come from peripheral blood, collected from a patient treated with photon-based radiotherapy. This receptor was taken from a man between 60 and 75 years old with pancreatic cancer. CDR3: CASSPLTSGGTDTQYF. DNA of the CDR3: TGTGCCAGCAGCCCTCTTACTAGCGGGGGCACAGATACGCAGTATTTT.